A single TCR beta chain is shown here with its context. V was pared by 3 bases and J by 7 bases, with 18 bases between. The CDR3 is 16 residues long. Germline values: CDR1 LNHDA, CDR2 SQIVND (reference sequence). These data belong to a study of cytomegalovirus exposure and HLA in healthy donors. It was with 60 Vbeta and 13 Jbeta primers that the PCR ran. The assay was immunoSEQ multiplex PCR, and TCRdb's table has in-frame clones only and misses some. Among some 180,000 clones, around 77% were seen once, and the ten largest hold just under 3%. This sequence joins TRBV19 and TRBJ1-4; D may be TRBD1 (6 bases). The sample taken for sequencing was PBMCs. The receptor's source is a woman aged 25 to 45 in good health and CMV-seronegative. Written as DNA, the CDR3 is TGTGCCAGTAGTATCCGGGGGGCAGGGATAGGTGAAAAACTGTTTTTT. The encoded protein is CASSIRGAGIGEKLFF.